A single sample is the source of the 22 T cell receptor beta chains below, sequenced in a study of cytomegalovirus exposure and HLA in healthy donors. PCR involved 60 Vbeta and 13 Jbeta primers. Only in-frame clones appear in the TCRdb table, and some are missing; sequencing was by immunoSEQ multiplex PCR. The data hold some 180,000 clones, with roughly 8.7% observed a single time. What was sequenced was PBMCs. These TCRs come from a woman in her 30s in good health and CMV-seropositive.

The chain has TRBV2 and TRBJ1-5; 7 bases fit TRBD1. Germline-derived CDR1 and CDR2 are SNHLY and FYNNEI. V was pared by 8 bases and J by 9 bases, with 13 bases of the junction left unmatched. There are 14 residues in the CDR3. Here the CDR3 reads CASGRDSPPRPQHF. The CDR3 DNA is TGTGCCAGCGGCCGGGACAGCCCCCCAAGGCCCCAGCATTTT.

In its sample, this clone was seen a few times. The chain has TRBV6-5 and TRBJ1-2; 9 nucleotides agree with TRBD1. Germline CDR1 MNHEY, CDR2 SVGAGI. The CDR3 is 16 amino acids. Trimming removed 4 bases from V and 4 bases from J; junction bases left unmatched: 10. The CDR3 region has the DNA TGTGCCAGCAGTTTCCGGGACAGGGTGACTAGCTATGGCTACACCTTC. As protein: CASSFRDRVTSYGYTF.

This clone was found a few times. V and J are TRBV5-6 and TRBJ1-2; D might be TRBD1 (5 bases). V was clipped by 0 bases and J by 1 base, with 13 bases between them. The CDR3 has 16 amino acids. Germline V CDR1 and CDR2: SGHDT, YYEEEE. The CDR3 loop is CASSLARQGNNYGYTF. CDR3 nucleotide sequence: TGTGCCAGCAGCTTGGCCCGGCAGGGTAATAACTATGGCTACACCTTC. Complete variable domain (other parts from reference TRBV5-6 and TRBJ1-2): DAGVTQSPTHLIKTRGQQVTLRCSPKSGHDTVSWYQQALGQGPQFIFQYYEEEERQRGNFPDRFSGHQFPNYSSELNVNALLLGDSALYLCASSLARQGNNYGYTFGSGTRLTVV.

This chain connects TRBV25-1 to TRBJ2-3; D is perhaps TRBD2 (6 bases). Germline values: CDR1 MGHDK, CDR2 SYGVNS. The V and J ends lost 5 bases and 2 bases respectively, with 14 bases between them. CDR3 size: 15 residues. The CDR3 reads CASSRPGLLTDTQYF. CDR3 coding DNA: TGTGCCAGCAGTCGACCGGGACTTCTCACAGATACGCAGTATTTT.

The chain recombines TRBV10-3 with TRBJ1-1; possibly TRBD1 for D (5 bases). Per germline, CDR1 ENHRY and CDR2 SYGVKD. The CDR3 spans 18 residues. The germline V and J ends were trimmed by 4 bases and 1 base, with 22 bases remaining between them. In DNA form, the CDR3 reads TGTGCCATCAGTGGAAAAGACAGCTTCCCCATGGGGAACACTGAAGCTTTCTTT. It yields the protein CAISGKDSFPMGNTEAFF.

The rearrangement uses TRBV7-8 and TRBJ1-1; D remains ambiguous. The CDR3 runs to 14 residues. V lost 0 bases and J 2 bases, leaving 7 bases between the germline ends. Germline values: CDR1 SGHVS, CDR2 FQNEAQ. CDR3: CASSLAEGNTEAFF. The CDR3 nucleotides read TGTGCCAGCAGCTTAGCCGAGGGTAACACTGAAGCTTTCTTT.

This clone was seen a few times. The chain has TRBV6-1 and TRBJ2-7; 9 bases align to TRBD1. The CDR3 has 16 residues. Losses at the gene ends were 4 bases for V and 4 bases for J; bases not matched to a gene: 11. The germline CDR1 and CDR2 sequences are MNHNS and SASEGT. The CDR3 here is CASSGPGTGTLYEQYF. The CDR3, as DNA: TGTGCCAGCAGTGGTCCCGGGACAGGGACTTTATACGAGCAGTACTTC.

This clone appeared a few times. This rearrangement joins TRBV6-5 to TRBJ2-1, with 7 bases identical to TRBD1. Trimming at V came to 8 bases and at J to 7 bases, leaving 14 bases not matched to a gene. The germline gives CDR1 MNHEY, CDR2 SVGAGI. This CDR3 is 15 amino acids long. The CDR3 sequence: CASSEDRNSVNEQFF. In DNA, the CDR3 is TGTGCCAGCTCCGAGGACAGGAATAGTGTAAATGAGCAGTTCTTC.

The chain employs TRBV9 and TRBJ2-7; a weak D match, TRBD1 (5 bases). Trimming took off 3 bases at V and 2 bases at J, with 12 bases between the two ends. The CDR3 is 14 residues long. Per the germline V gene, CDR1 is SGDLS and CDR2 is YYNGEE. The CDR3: CASSAPGRAYEQYF. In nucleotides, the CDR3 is TGTGCCAGCAGCGCCCCCGGCAGGGCCTACGAGCAGTACTTC.

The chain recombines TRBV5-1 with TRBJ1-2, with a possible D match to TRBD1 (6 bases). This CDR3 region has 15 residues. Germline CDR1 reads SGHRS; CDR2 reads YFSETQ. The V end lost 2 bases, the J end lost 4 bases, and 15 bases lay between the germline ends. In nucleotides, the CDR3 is TGCGCCAGCAGCTTCCGGGACACCATACCCTATGGCTACACCTTC. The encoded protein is CASSFRDTIPYGYTF.

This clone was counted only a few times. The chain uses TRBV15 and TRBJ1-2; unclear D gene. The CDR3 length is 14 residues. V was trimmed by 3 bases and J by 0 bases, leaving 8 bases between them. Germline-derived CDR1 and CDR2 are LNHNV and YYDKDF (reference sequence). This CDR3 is CATSRATANYGYTF. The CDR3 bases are TGTGCCACCAGCAGGGCCACAGCTAACTATGGCTACACCTTC.

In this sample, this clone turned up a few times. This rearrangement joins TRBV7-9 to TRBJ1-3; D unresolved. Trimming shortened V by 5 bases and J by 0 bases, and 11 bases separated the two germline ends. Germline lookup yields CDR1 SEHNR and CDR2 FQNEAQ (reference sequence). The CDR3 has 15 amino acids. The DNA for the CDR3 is TGTGCCAGCAGCCCACAGATTACCTCTGGAAACACCATATATTTT. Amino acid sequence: CASSPQITSGNTIYF.

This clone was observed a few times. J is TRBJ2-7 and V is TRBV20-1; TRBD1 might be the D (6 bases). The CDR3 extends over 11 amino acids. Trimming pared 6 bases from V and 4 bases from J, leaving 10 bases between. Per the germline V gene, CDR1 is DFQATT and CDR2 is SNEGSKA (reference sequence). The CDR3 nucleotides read TGCAGTGCACCTCAGGGGTACGAGCAGTACTTC. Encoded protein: CSAPQGYEQYF.

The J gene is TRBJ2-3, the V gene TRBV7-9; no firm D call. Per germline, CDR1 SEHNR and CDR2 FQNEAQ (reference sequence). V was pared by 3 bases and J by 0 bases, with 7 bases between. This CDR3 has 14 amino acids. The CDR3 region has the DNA TGTGCCAGCAGCTTCGCGTCTAGCACAGATACGCAGTATTTT. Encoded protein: CASSFASSTDTQYF. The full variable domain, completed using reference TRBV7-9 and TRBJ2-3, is DTGVSQNPRHKITKRGQNVTFRCDPISEHNRLYWYRQTLGQGPEFLTYFQNEAQLEKSRLLSDRFSAERPKGSFSTLEIQRTEQGDSAMYLCASSFASSTDTQYFGPGTRLTVL.

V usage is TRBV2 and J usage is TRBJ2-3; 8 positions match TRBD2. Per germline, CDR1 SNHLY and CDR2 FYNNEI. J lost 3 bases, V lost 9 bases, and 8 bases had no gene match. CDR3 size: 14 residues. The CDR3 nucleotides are TGTGCCAGGGGGGGGACTAGGGCGACAGATACGCAGTATTTT. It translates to CARGGTRATDTQYF.

CDR3 in amino acids: CASSLAEGLRRTDTQYF. In DNA, the CDR3 is TGTGCCAGCAGCTTAGCGGAGGGACTACGCCGCACAGATACGCAGTATTTT. This chain joins TRBV7-6 and TRBJ2-3, with 7 bases aligning to TRBD2. The CDR3 sequence is 17 residues long. The junction had 7 bases not matched to a gene; V was cut back by 0 bases and J by 1 base. Per germline, CDR1 SGHVS and CDR2 FNYEAQ. The full variable domain, rest sourced from reference TRBV7-6 and TRBJ2-3, is GAGVSQSPRYKVTKRGQDVALRCDPISGHVSLYWYRQALGQGPEFLTYFNYEAQQDKSGLPNDRFSAERPEGSISTLTIQRTEQRDSAMYRCASSLAEGLRRTDTQYFGPGTRLTVL.

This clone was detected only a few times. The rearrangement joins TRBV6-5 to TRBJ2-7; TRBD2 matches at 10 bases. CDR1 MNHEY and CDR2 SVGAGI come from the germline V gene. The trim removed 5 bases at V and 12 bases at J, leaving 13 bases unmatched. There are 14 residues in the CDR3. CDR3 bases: TGTGCCAGCAGTGGCACCGGGACTAGCGTTAGGGCGTACTTC. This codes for CASSGTGTSVRAYF.

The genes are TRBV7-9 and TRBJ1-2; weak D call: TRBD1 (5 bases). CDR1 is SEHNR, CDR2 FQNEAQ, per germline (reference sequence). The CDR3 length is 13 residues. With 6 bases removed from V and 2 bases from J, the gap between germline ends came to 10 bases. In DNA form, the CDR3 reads TGTGCCAGCAGAGGGGAGGGGAACTATGGCTACACCTTC. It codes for CASRGEGNYGYTF. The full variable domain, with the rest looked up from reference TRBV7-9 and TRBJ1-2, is DTGVSQNPRHKITKRGQNVTFRCDPISEHNRLYWYRQTLGQGPEFLTYFQNEAQLEKSRLLSDRFSAERPKGSFSTLEIQRTEQGDSAMYLCASRGEGNYGYTFGSGTRLTVV.

For the CDR3, the DNA is TGTGCCCACCGGTGGGGGGGGCAGGACTATGGCTACACCTTC. This codes for CAHRWGGQDYGYTF. This chain uses TRBV18 with TRBJ1-2; a weak D match, TRBD1 (6 bases). The germline gives CDR1 KGHSH, CDR2 LQKENI. Trimming stripped 11 bases from V and 3 bases from J, with 19 bases between. CDR3 length: 14 amino acids.

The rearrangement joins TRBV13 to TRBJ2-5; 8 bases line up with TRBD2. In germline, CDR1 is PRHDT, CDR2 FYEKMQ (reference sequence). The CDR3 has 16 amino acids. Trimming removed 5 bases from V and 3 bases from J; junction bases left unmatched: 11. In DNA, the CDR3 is TGTGCCAGCAGCCCGCGTCTTAGCGGGATTAAAGAGACCCAGTACTTC. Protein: CASSPRLSGIKETQYF.

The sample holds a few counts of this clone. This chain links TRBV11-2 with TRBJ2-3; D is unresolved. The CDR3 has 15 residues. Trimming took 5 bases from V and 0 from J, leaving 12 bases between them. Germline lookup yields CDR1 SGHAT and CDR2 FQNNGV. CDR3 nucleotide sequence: TGTGCCAGCAGCCTAAGTCGAATTAGCACAGATACGCAGTATTTT. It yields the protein CASSLSRISTDTQYF.

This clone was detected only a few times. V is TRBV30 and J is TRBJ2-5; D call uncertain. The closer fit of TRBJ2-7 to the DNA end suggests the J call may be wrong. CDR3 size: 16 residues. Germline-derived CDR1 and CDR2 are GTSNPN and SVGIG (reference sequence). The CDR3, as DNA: TGTGCCTGGAGTGACCCTTTGCGGTCCTACTCCTACGAGCAGTACTTC. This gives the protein CAWSDPLRSYSYEQYF.